The clone carrying this T cell receptor beta chain has a count of ten or more. Its antigen remains unknown. This specimen comes from a study of response to subunit inactivated influenza vaccine. TCRdb re-derived calls from the RT-PCR reads in MiXCR, one entry per CDR3 protein. The sample shows around 580,000 distinct CDR3 sequences, 14% of them seen only once. V lost 0 bases and J lost 9; bases outside the gene matches: 11. Per the germline V gene, CDR1 is LGHNA and CDR2 is YSLEER. The CDR3 runs to 17 residues. Study observations and caveats: There was a suggestion from the authors that each seasonal influenza vaccination recruits few new T cells.

The sequencing here drew on PBMCs from blood, taken 11 to 12 days after vaccination. The chain links TRBV4-3 to TRBJ2-4; 10 positions match TRBD1. The TCR sequence derives from a man aged 45-65 years who received an inactivated influenza vaccine. The CDR3 protein is CASSQEDRGNGEIIQYF. In DNA form, the CDR3 reads TGCGCCAGCAGCCAAGAGGACAGGGGGAATGGGGAAATCATTCAGTACTTC.